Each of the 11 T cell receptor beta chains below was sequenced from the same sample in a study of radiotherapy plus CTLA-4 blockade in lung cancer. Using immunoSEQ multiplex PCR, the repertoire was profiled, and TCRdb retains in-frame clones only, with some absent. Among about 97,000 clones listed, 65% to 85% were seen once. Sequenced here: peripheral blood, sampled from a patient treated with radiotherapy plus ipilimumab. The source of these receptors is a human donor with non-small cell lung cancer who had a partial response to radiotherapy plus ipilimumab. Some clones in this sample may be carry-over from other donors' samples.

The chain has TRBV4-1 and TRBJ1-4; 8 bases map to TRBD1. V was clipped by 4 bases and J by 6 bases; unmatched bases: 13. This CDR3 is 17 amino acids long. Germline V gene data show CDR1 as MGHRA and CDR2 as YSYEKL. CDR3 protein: CASSPTPAGTGYEKLFF. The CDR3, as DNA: TGCGCCAGCAGCCCCACCCCCGCCGGGACAGGTTATGAAAAACTGTTTTTT.

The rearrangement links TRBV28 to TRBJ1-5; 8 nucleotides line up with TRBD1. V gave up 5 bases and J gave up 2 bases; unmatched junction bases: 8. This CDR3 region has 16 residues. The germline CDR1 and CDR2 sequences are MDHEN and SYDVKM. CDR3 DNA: TGTGCCAGCAGTAAAACAGGGGGTCTAGGCAATCAGCCCCAGCATTTT. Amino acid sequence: CASSKTGGLGNQPQHF.

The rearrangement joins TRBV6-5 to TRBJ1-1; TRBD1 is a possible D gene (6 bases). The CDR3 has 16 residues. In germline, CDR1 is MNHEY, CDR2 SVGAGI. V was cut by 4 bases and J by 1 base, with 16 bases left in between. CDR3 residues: CASSFNRVDGNTEAFF. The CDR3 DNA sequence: TGTGCCAGCAGTTTTAACAGGGTTGATGGGAACACTGAAGCTTTCTTT.

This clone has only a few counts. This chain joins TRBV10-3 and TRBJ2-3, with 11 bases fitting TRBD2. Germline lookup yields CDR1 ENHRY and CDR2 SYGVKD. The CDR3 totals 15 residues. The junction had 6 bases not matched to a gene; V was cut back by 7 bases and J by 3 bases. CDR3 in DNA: TGTGCCATCAACCTAGCGGGAGGTCGGACAGATACGCAGTATTTT. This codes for CAINLAGGRTDTQYF.

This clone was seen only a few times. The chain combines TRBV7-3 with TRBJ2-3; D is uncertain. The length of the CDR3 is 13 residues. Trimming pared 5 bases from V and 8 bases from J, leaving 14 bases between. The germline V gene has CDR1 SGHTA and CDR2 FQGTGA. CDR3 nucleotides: TGTGCCAGCAGCCCCGTGCCCGACACTACGCAGTATTTT. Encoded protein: CASSPVPDTTQYF. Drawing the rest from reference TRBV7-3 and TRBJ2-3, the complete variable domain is GAGVSQTPSNKVTEKGKYVELRCDPISGHTALYWYRQSLGQGPEFLIYFQGTGAADDSGLPNDRFFAVRPEGSVSTLKIQRTERGDSAVYLCASSPVPDTTQYFGPGTRLTVL.

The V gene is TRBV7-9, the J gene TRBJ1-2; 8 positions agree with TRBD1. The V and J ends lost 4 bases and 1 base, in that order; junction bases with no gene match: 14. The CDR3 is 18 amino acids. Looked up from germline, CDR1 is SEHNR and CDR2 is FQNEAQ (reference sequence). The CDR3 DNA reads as TGTGCCAGCAGCTCCCAGGGGGCGCGAAACCTCCTTAACTATGGCTACACCTTC. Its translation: CASSSQGARNLLNYGYTF.

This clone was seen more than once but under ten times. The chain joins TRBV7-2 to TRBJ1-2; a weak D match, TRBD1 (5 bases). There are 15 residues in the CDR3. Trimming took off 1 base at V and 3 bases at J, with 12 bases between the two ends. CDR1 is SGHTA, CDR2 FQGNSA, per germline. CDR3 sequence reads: CASSLEGRGDYGYTF. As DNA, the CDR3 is TGTGCCAGCAGCTTAGAGGGGAGGGGAGACTATGGCTACACCTTC.

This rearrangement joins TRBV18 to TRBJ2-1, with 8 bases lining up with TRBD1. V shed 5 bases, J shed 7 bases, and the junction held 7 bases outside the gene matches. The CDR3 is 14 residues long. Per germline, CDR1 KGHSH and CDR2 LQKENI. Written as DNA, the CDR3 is TGTGCCAGCTCATACGGACAGGGCGGGAATGAGCAGTTCTTC. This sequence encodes CASSYGQGGNEQFF.

The CDR3 loop is CASSRDFNNEQFF. Here the CDR3 DNA reads TGTGCCAGTTCCCGGGACTTCAACAATGAGCAGTTCTTC. This rearrangement joins TRBV19 to TRBJ2-1, with D possibly being TRBD2 (6 bases). V was clipped by 8 bases and J by 5 bases, with 13 bases between them. CDR3 size: 13 residues. CDR1 is LNHDA, CDR2 SQIVND, per germline (reference sequence). Looking up the rest from reference TRBV19 and TRBJ2-1 gives the full variable domain: DGGITQSPKYLFRKEGQNVTLSCEQNLNHDAMYWYRQDPGQGLRLIYYSQIVNDFQKGDIAEGYSVSREKKESFPLTVTSAQKNPTAFYLCASSRDFNNEQFFGPGTRLTVL.

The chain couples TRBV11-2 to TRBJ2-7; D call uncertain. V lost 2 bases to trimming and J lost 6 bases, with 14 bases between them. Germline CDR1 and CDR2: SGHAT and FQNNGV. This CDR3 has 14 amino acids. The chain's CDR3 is CASSLNPTPTEQYF. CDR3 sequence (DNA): TGTGCCAGCAGCTTAAATCCGACTCCCACCGAGCAGTACTTC.

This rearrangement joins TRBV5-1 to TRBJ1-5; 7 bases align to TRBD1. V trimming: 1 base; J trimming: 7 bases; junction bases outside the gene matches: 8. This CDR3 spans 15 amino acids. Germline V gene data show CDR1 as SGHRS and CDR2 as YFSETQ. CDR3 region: CASSLTGDRGQPQHF. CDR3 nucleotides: TGCGCCAGCAGCTTGACAGGGGATAGAGGCCAGCCCCAGCATTTT.